A single sample is the source of the 32 T cell receptor beta chains below, sequenced in a study of cytomegalovirus exposure and HLA in healthy donors. PCR used 60 Vbeta primers and 13 Jbeta primers. TCRdb keeps only in-frame clones here, not all; method: immunoSEQ multiplex PCR. The sample's table shows 80,000 to 95,000 clones. Sample: PBMCs. The receptors here all came from a man aged 50 to 60 in good health and CMV-seropositive.

The chain employs TRBV29-1 and TRBJ2-7; 8 bases fit TRBD1. Per the germline V gene, CDR1 is SQVTM and CDR2 is ANQGSEA. The CDR3 is 12 amino acids. J lost 3 bases, V lost 6 bases, and 4 bases had no gene match. CDR3 region: CSVWTGYYEQYF. CDR3 in DNA: TGCAGCGTATGGACAGGGTACTACGAGCAGTACTTC.

This rearrangement joins TRBV9 to TRBJ1-1, with D unresolved. Trimming pared 3 bases from V and 4 bases from J, leaving 10 bases between. CDR1 is SGDLS, CDR2 YYNGEE, per germline. CDR3 length: 13 residues. The DNA of the CDR3 is TGTGCCAGCAGCGGGAGTGAAATCACTGAAGCTTTCTTT. Translated: CASSGSEITEAFF.

V gene TRBV9 combines with J gene TRBJ1-5; TRBD1 aligns across 8 bases. V shed 1 base and J 6 bases; nucleotides not matched to a gene: 3. Looked up from germline, CDR1 is SGDLS and CDR2 is YYNGEE. This CDR3 comprises 14 residues. The CDR3 loop reads CASSVSGGFQPQHF. CDR3 DNA sequence: TGTGCCAGCAGCGTATCAGGGGGCTTTCAGCCCCAGCATTTT.

V and J are TRBV18 and TRBJ1-2, with TRBD1 matching 7 bases. Germline CDR1 KGHSH, CDR2 LQKENI. The trim removed 4 bases at V and 0 bases at J, leaving 8 bases unmatched. The CDR3 is made up of 16 amino acids. The CDR3 sequence is CASSRSGTAANYGYTF. In DNA, the CDR3 is TGTGCCAGCTCACGGTCCGGGACAGCGGCTAACTATGGCTACACCTTC.

The chain links TRBV5-1 to TRBJ1-1, with TRBD1 matching 10 bases. The CDR3 sequence is 15 residues long. CDR1 and CDR2 (germline): SGHRS, YFSETQ. Trimming removed 7 bases from V and 10 bases from J; junction bases left unmatched: 16. The CDR3 loop is CASEYTPGQGQGAFF. The CDR3 coding sequence is TGCGCCAGCGAGTATACGCCGGGACAGGGGCAGGGAGCTTTCTTT.

The chain couples TRBV4-2 to TRBJ2-5; the match to TRBD2 covers 7 bases. CDR1 and CDR2 (germline): LGHNA, YNFKEQ. Unmatched junction bases numbered 5, after V lost 0 bases and J lost 4 bases. This CDR3 contains 15 residues. DNA of the CDR3: TGTGCCAGCAGCCAAGATAGGACTAGGCGAGAGACCCAGTACTTC. This gives the protein CASSQDRTRRETQYF.

The rearrangement uses TRBV29-1 and TRBJ1-1; D ambiguous. The CDR3 sequence is 10 residues long. Germline-derived CDR1 and CDR2 are SQVTM and ANQGSEA. Trimming left V 7 bases short and J 1 base short, with 4 bases between. The CDR3 nucleotides are TGCAGCGCCAAGAACACTGAAGCTTTCTTT. This sequence encodes CSAKNTEAFF.

V usage is TRBV5-8 and J usage is TRBJ2-7; possibly TRBD1 for D (6 bases). The CDR3 is made up of 15 amino acids. V was shortened by 0 bases and J by 6 bases, with 16 bases between the two germline ends. Germline loops: CDR1 SGHTS, CDR2 YDEGEE. The CDR3 reads CASSLVTGNMGEQYV. DNA of the CDR3: TGTGCCAGCAGCTTGGTGACAGGCAATATGGGCGAGCAGTACGTC.

The V and J genes are TRBV30 and TRBJ1-1, with TRBD1 as a possible D gene (6 bases). This CDR3 is built from 15 residues. Trimming took off 6 bases at V and 1 base at J, with 18 bases between the two ends. CDR1 and CDR2 from the germline V gene are GTSNPN and SVGIG (reference sequence). The DNA for the CDR3 is TGTGCCTGCACAAAGATGGGGGCGGCGAACACTGAAGCTTTCTTT. Its protein is CACTKMGAANTEAFF.

The CDR3 DNA reads TGTGCCAGCAGCTTAAGGGGGGGAGGCTCTATCAAAAACATTCAGTACTTC. It is translated as CASSLRGGGSIKNIQYF. The chain recombines TRBV7-2 with TRBJ2-4; tentative D call: TRBD2 (7 bases). The CDR3 has 17 amino acids. Germline CDR1 SGHTA, CDR2 FQGNSA. Trimming removed 2 bases at V and 3 bases at J, with 17 bases between.

This chain connects TRBV6-1 to TRBJ1-5, with TRBD1 identical over 7 bases. V lost 3 bases and J lost 4; bases outside the gene matches: 18. This CDR3 has 19 amino acids. Germline CDR1 reads MNHNS; CDR2 reads SASEGT. The CDR3, as DNA: TGTGCCAGCAGTGATCGGGACGTCGGAAGGGGGCGAAGAAATCAGCCCCAGCATTTT. Translation gives CASSDRDVGRGRRNQPQHF.

The chain joins TRBV23-1 to TRBJ1-1, with a tentative D call TRBD1 (5 bases). TRBV23-1 is an ORF; its function is uncertain. There are 13 residues in the CDR3. With 1 base removed from V and 10 bases from J, the gap between germline ends came to 13 bases. The CDR3 coding sequence is TGCGCCAGCAGTCAATTCAGCAGGGAAAGAGCTTTCTTT. This gives the protein CASSQFSRERAFF.

The rearrangement uses TRBV7-9 and TRBJ2-3; TRBD1 is a possible D gene (5 bases). The length of the CDR3 is 13 residues. The V gene's germline CDR1 is SEHNR and CDR2 FQNEAQ (reference sequence). Trimming took 10 bases from V and 2 from J, leaving 13 bases between them. CDR3 DNA sequence: TGTGCCAACCGACAGATCCTCACAGATACGCAGTATTTT. Protein product: CANRQILTDTQYF.

The chain couples TRBV4-3 to TRBJ2-7; D possibly corresponds to TRBD2 (6 bases). Looked up from germline, CDR1 is LGHNA and CDR2 is YSLEER. The ends were cut back, 0 bases at V and 0 bases at J, with 21 bases in the middle. The CDR3 has 19 residues. In nucleotides, the CDR3 is TGCGCCAGCAGCCAAGATCTCTACAGGCCGGGGGAGCTCTCCTACGAGCAGTACTTC. Amino acid sequence: CASSQDLYRPGELSYEQYF.

The chain joins TRBV7-8 to TRBJ2-3; TRBD2 matches 9 bases. Per germline, CDR1 SGHVS and CDR2 FQNEAQ. This CDR3 has 15 residues. V gave up 3 bases and J gave up 3 bases; unmatched junction bases: 4. The CDR3 region is CASSFGGRVTDTQYF. The CDR3, as DNA: TGTGCCAGCAGCTTCGGCGGGAGGGTTACAGATACGCAGTATTTT.

V is TRBV19 and J is TRBJ1-4; 7 bases match TRBD1. The V and J ends lost 3 bases and 7 bases, in that order; junction bases with no gene match: 14. The CDR3 extends over 17 amino acids. Per the germline V gene, CDR1 is LNHDA and CDR2 is SQIVND (reference sequence). The CDR3 protein is CASSIVTGPSSFEKLFF. The CDR3 DNA follows: TGTGCCAGTAGTATTGTGACAGGGCCTTCGAGTTTTGAAAAACTGTTTTTT.

The chain employs TRBV27 and TRBJ1-6; D unclear. Trimming took off 5 bases at V and 0 bases at J, with 5 bases between the two ends. This CDR3 contains 14 residues. The germline gives CDR1 MNHEY, CDR2 SMNVEV (reference sequence). This CDR3 reads CASSPSSYNSPLHF. The DNA for the CDR3 is TGTGCCAGCAGTCCGAGCTCCTATAATTCACCCCTCCACTTT.

This sequence joins TRBV4-2 and TRBJ2-5, with a possible D match to TRBD1 (6 bases). The V gene's germline CDR1 is LGHNA and CDR2 YNFKEQ. There are 15 residues in the CDR3. Trimming stripped 1 base from V and 5 bases from J, with 14 bases between. In nucleotides, the CDR3 is TGTGCCAGCAGCCAAGGAGGGCCTCAGGGGGAGACCCAGTACTTC. Residues: CASSQGGPQGETQYF.

The chain carries TRBV27 and TRBJ1-1; 9 bases agree with TRBD1. The CDR3 spans 15 residues. Germline V gene data show CDR1 as MNHEY and CDR2 as SMNVEV (reference sequence). V was clipped by 3 bases and J by 10 bases; unmatched bases: 12. The chain's CDR3 is CASSFYGTGSLVAFF. The CDR3 bases are TGTGCCAGCAGTTTTTATGGGACAGGGTCTCTCGTAGCTTTCTTT.

V gene TRBV5-5 combines with J gene TRBJ2-7, with TRBD1 identical over 8 bases. CDR1 and CDR2 (germline): SGHKS, YYEKEE (reference sequence). The CDR3 is 15 residues long. After removal of 1 base from V and 3 bases from J, the junction contained 6 bases not matched to a gene. In DNA, the CDR3 is TGTGCCAGCAGCTTGAGAGACAGGGGAAACTACGAGCAGTACTTC. It specifies CASSLRDRGNYEQYF.

The chain joins TRBV5-6 to TRBJ2-4, with D perhaps TRBD1 (5 bases). This CDR3 spans 14 amino acids. The germline V and J ends were trimmed by 2 bases and 1 base, with 7 bases remaining between them. Germline V lookup: CDR1 SGHDT, CDR2 YYEEEE. The CDR3 sequence is CASSFDSAKNIQYF. The CDR3 DNA reads as TGTGCCAGCAGCTTTGACAGTGCCAAAAACATTCAGTACTTC.

This chain links TRBV19 with TRBJ1-5, with a possible D match to TRBD1 (6 bases). The CDR3 loop spans 13 amino acids. The germline gives CDR1 LNHDA, CDR2 SQIVND (reference sequence). The V gene lost 7 bases and the J gene lost 7 bases, with 14 bases spanning the gap. The CDR3 nucleotides read TGTGCCAGTACTCCACAGGGTCGACAGCCCCAGCATTTT. Translating gives CASTPQGRQPQHF.

V gene TRBV28 combines with J gene TRBJ1-1; D not resolved. CDR3 size: 14 residues. Trimming shortened V by 3 bases and J by 4 bases, and 12 bases separated the two germline ends. From germline, CDR1 is MDHEN and CDR2 SYDVKM. CDR3 region: CASSFDIVGTEAFF. As DNA, the CDR3 is TGTGCCAGCAGTTTCGACATCGTCGGCACTGAAGCTTTCTTT. The full variable domain, with the rest looked up from reference TRBV28 and TRBJ1-1, is DVKVTQSSRYLVKRTGEKVFLECVQDMDHENMFWYRQDPGLGLRLIYFSYDVKMKEKGDIPEGYSVSREKKERFSLILESASTNQTSMYLCASSFDIVGTEAFFGQGTRLTVV.

J is TRBJ2-1 and V is TRBV7-8; TRBD2 agrees at 7 bases. CDR1 SGHVS and CDR2 FQNEAQ come from the germline V gene. V shed 8 bases and J 0 bases; nucleotides not matched to a gene: 4. CDR3 length: 14 amino acids. CDR3 sequence: CASWERDSYNEQFF. In DNA, the CDR3 is TGTGCCAGCTGGGAGCGGGACTCCTACAATGAGCAGTTCTTC. The variable domain in full, completed from reference TRBV7-8 and TRBJ2-1, reads GAGVSQSPRYKVAKRGQDVALRCDPISGHVSLFWYQQALGQGPEFLTYFQNEAQLDKSGLPSDRFFAERPEGSVSTLKIQRTQQEDSAVYLCASWERDSYNEQFFGPGTRLTVL.

The genes are TRBV9 and TRBJ2-2; no definite D call. Germline-derived CDR1 and CDR2 are SGDLS and YYNGEE. The CDR3 has 14 residues. V was trimmed by 3 bases and J by 2 bases, leaving 8 bases between them. As DNA, the CDR3 is TGTGCCAGCAGCGAGAGCCCTAACACCGGGGAGCTGTTTTTT. Amino acid sequence: CASSESPNTGELFF.

The genes are TRBV28 and TRBJ2-7; TRBD1 agrees at 8 bases. The CDR3 length is 14 residues. The V gene end was trimmed by 6 bases and the J gene end by 6 bases; junction bases not matched to a gene: 10. CDR1 and CDR2 from the germline V gene are MDHEN and SYDVKM. The CDR3, as DNA: TGTGCCAGCAGCCCAGGGGGCACCAGCGCCGAGCAGTACGTC. Its translation is CASSPGGTSAEQYV.

The chain uses TRBV4-2 and TRBJ2-7; perhaps TRBD1 as D (6 bases). From germline, CDR1 is LGHNA and CDR2 YNFKEQ. CDR3 length: 19 amino acids. Trimming took off 1 base at V and 3 bases at J, with 25 bases between the two ends. The CDR3 DNA reads as TGTGCCAGCAGCCAAGGGGGATTCGGATGGGGGCGTCAAGGCTACGAGCAGTACTTC. Translation gives CASSQGGFGWGRQGYEQYF.

The genes are TRBV19 and TRBJ1-5; D gene ambiguous. Germline values: CDR1 LNHDA, CDR2 SQIVND (reference sequence). The CDR3 runs 15 residues. V lost 7 bases and J lost 1, with 14 bases in between. Here the CDR3 DNA reads TGTGCCAGTACCCGGGGAGAGCCCAGCAATCAGCCCCAGCATTTT. Translating gives CASTRGEPSNQPQHF.

This chain uses TRBV7-9 with TRBJ1-2; D is ambiguous. The CDR3 contains 15 residues. Between the trimmed V and J ends, which lost 4 bases and 7 bases, there was a span of 19 bases. Germline loops: CDR1 SEHNR, CDR2 FQNEAQ (reference sequence). In nucleotides, the CDR3 is TGTGCCAGCAGCTCCCCCGAGGGAGGGATTGTTGGCTACACCTTC. This gives the protein CASSSPEGGIVGYTF.

The chain joins TRBV19 to TRBJ2-1, with D possibly TRBD2 on 7 matching bases. This CDR3 is built from 12 residues. Trimming shortened V by 6 bases and J by 9 bases, and 12 bases separated the two germline ends. Germline CDR1 and CDR2: LNHDA and SQIVND (reference sequence). The CDR3 DNA reads as TGTGCCAGTAGGGGGGGGCGAGGTGAGCAGTTCTTC. Translating it yields CASRGGRGEQFF.

The V gene is TRBV14, the J gene TRBJ1-3, with D uncertain. The CDR3 sequence is 16 residues long. The V end was cut by 0 bases, the J end by 3 bases, with 12 bases between. CDR1 and CDR2 (germline): SGHDN, FVKESK. The CDR3 DNA reads as TGTGCCAGCAGCCAAGATAGCTGGGTACTTGGAAACACCATATATTTT. It translates to CASSQDSWVLGNTIYF.

The genes are TRBV4-2 and TRBJ1-2, with 7 bases fitting TRBD1. Germline trimming cut 0 bases from V and 2 bases from J; bases unmatched to any gene: 6. Germline V lookup: CDR1 LGHNA, CDR2 YNFKEQ. This CDR3 spans 16 amino acids. Here the CDR3 DNA reads TGTGCCAGCAGCCAAGAGGACAGGCATCCGAACTATGGCTACACCTTC. It encodes CASSQEDRHPNYGYTF.